This entry features one TCR beta chain sequence. Its target is unknown. Time point in this sample: patch test 1, 2 weeks after DPC sensitization. Stated treatment: therapeutic diphenylcyclopropenone sensitization with weekly scalp DPC. Donation of samples came from alopecia patients who were 18 to 70 years old and suitable for DPC. The data belong to a study of human T cells and chemical hapten exposure. Across the whole study: TCR yields per sample varied mostly from small pooled library volume differences. Points from the study as a whole: Higher patch test scores went with higher counts of PT1 expanded TCRs.

The junction had 8 bases not matched to a gene; V was cut back by 3 bases and J by 1 base. The CDR3 is made up of 16 amino acids. Germline assignment: CDR1 MGHDK and CDR2 SYGVNS. Attachment of unique molecular identifiers to individual cDNA molecules was performed in the library. TCRdb re-called the RACE reads with MiXCR, one entry per CDR3 protein. Here the sample spans 370,000 or so distinct CDR3 sequences, approximately 4.4% being singletons. The chain is built from TRBV25-1 and TRBJ1-2; 7 positions agree with TRBD1. This receptor was taken from a woman in her forties or fifties with alopecia areata. Some clones in this sample may be carry-over from other donors' samples. Specimen: whole blood, collected in connection with sensitization to the hapten diphenylcyclopropenone (DPC). CDR3 amino acids: CASSEFQQGSNYGYTF. CDR3 coding DNA: TGTGCCAGCAGTGAGTTTCAACAGGGGAGTAACTATGGCTACACCTTC.